A selection of T cell receptor beta chains follows, all from one sample in a study of OX40 agonist ivuxolimab in advanced cancers. Some clones are missing from TCRdb's copy, which holds only in-frame ones; the method was immunoSEQ multiplex PCR. The sample yields around 15,000 clones, roughly 77% seen once. Sample: CD4+ or CD8+ T cells sorted from blood, taken in a trial of the OX40 agonist ivuxolimab. These receptors came from an adult with an advanced solid tumor such as melanoma, head and neck, liver or kidney cancer. Both conserved end residues are part of each CDR3. Each record gives: clone size, D gene, V gene, J gene, CDR3 protein, CDR3 DNA. A D gene is named only where the DNA matches it firmly. Not all rows give a size; the values are once, few, many and, for expanded clones, a class.

few	.	TRBV6-6	TRBJ2-2	CASSYSSTGELFF	TGTGCCAGCAGTTACTCTAGCACCGGGGAGCTGTTTTTT
.	TRBD1	TRBV27	TRBJ2-1	CASSYRDRDNEQFF	TGTGCCAGCAGTTACCGGGACAGGGACAATGAGCAGTTCTTC
.	.	TRBV7-3	TRBJ1-2	CASTLWGAGGYTF	TGTGCCAGCACCCTCTGGGGGGCCGGTGGCTACACCTTC
.	TRBD2	TRBV6-1	TRBJ2-3	CASSATGGLTDTQYF	TGTGCCAGCAGTGCCACGGGGGGGCTGACAGATACGCAGTATTTT
.	.	TRBV9	TRBJ1-6	CASSVEGGDSPLHF	TGTGCCAGCAGCGTAGAGGGGGGGGATTCACCCCTCCACTTT
.	.	TRBV18	TRBJ2-1	CASSLGLGGDEQFF	TGTGCCAGCTCACTCGGCCTAGGTGGTGATGAGCAGTTCTTC
many	.	TRBV9	TRBJ2-7	CASSPSPRVYEQYF	TGTGCCAGCAGCCCAAGCCCCAGAGTGTACGAGCAGTACTTC
.	.	TRBV18	TRBJ2-5	CASSPPKGGAVGETQYF	TGTGCCAGCTCACCACCGAAAGGAGGAGCGGTTGGAGAGACCCAGTACTTC
.	.	TRBV7-9	TRBJ1-4	CASSPLLTRDGEKLFF	TGTGCCAGCAGCCCCCTCCTAACTCGGGATGGCGAAAAACTGTTTTTT
.	.	TRBV28	TRBJ2-5	CASSLPGEETQYF	TGTGCCAGCAGTTTGCCCGGAGAAGAGACCCAGTACTTC
.	.	TRBV7-9	TRBJ2-7	CASSPTLFYEQYF	TGTGCCAGCAGCCCGACCCTCTTCTACGAGCAGTACTTC
.	TRBD2	TRBV6-5	TRBJ2-1	CASGAGGSYNEQFF	TGTGCCAGCGGGGCGGGAGGCTCCTACAATGAGCAGTTCTTC
.	.	TRBV7-2	TRBJ2-7	CASSSPWGGVYEQYF	TGTGCCAGCAGCTCCCCGTGGGGGGGCGTCTACGAGCAGTACTTC
.	.	TRBV6-5	TRBJ1-4	CASSPGLTTNEKLFF	TGTGCCAGCAGCCCGGGACTTACAACTAATGAAAAACTGTTTTTT
.	.	TRBV14	TRBJ2-7	CASSQARTLYEQYF	TGTGCCAGCAGCCAAGCGCGGACTCTATACGAGCAGTACTTC
.	TRBD1	TRBV27	TRBJ2-7	CASSWRTGYEQYF	TGTGCCAGCAGTTGGAGGACAGGTTACGAGCAGTACTTC
.	TRBD1	TRBV7-9	TRBJ2-7	CASSSYTGVPSYEQYF	TGTGCCAGCAGCTCCTATACAGGGGTCCCTTCCTACGAGCAGTACTTC
few	.	TRBV6-6	TRBJ2-3	CASRDTDTQYF	TGTGCCAGCAGGGACACAGATACGCAGTATTTT
.	TRBD2	TRBV7-8	TRBJ2-3	CASSPLAGDTDTQYF	TGTGCCAGCAGTCCACTAGCGGGTGACACAGATACGCAGTATTTT
.	.	TRBV11-3	TRBJ1-1	CASSLRGRATEAFF	TGTGCCAGCAGCTTACGCGGCAGGGCGACTGAAGCTTTCTTT
.	.	TRBV19	TRBJ2-1	CASSMKLTSNEQFF	TGTGCCAGTAGTATGAAATTAACCTCCAATGAGCAGTTCTTC
.	TRBD2	TRBV6-6	TRBJ2-1	CASSKGTSGPYNEQFF	TGTGCCAGCAGTAAAGGGACTAGCGGGCCCTACAATGAGCAGTTCTTC
few	.	TRBV11-2	TRBJ2-2	CASTKGGTGELFF	TGTGCCAGCACCAAGGGGGGGACCGGGGAGCTGTTTTTT
few	.	TRBV11-1	TRBJ2-4	CASSRKNIQYF	TGTGCCAGCAGCCGCAAAAACATTCAGTACTTC
few	.	TRBV6-5	TRBJ2-5	CASSYSGQGGETQYF	TGTGCCAGCAGTTACTCGGGCCAGGGTGGTGAGACCCAGTACTTC
.	TRBD1	TRBV6-5	TRBJ2-3	CASSYIQGDTQYF	TGTGCCAGCAGTTACATACAGGGGGATACGCAGTATTTT
.	.	TRBV7-9	TRBJ1-3	CASSDRQAEKGNTIYF	TGTGCCAGCAGCGACCGACAGGCCGAAAAGGGAAACACCATATATTTT
.	.	TRBV6-1	TRBJ1-5	CASSEGVGTGNQPQHF	TGTGCCAGCAGTGAAGGTGTCGGGACTGGCAATCAGCCCCAGCATTTT
.	.	TRBV27	TRBJ2-7	CASSPPFTYEQYF	TGTGCCAGCTCACCACCGTTCACCTACGAGCAGTACTTC
.	TRBD1	TRBV4-1	TRBJ1-1	CASSHYQGAAEAFF	TGCGCCAGCAGCCATTACCAGGGGGCCGCTGAAGCTTTCTTT
.	TRBD1	TRBV4-3	TRBJ2-1	CASSQHRTGALNEQFF	TGCGCCAGCAGCCAACATAGGACAGGGGCATTGAATGAGCAGTTCTTC
.	.	TRBV27	TRBJ2-1	CASSPDALSYNEQFF	TGTGCCAGCAGCCCAGATGCGTTATCCTACAATGAGCAGTTCTTC
.	.	TRBV6-5	TRBJ2-3	CASRPGTRGDTQYF	TGTGCCAGCAGGCCCGGGACGAGGGGAGATACGCAGTATTTT
.	TRBD2	TRBV28	TRBJ2-3	CASRSDRVGASGRAGDTQYF	TGTGCCAGCAGAAGTGACAGGGTAGGGGCTAGCGGGAGGGCCGGAGATACGCAGTATTTT
.	.	TRBV19	TRBJ2-7	CASSILGGTQRGEQYF	TGTGCCAGTAGTATCCTCGGAGGAACCCAGCGTGGCGAGCAGTACTTC
few	.	TRBV6-5	TRBJ2-7	CASRGSSNSYEQYF	TGTGCCAGCAGGGGAAGCTCCAACTCCTACGAGCAGTACTTC
once	.	TRBV9	TRBJ2-7	CASSSRWGAAGEQYF	TGTGCCAGCAGCTCTCGTTGGGGGGCCGCGGGCGAGCAGTACTTC
.	.	TRBV6-5	TRBJ2-3	CASSYGFRELQYF	TGTGCCAGCAGTTACGGGTTTAGGGAATTGCAGTATTTT
.	TRBD1	TRBV6-6	TRBJ1-4	CASSWGQANEKLFF	TGTGCCAGCAGTTGGGGACAGGCTAATGAAAAACTGTTTTTT
.	.	TRBV20-1	TRBJ2-1	CSASLGNEQFF	TGCAGTGCTAGCCTCGGCAATGAGCAGTTCTTC
.	TRBD2	TRBV9	TRBJ2-1	CASSVGPSGGAKSSYNEQFF	TGTGCCAGCAGCGTAGGTCCCAGCGGGGGGGCCAAATCCTCCTACAATGAGCAGTTCTTC
.	.	TRBV7-9	TRBJ2-2	CASFTGELFF	TGTGCCAGCTTCACCGGGGAGCTGTTTTTT
.	.	TRBV28	TRBJ2-5	CAIQDSYSETQYF	TGTGCCATCCAGGACAGCTACTCAGAGACCCAGTACTTC
.	.	TRBV11-2	TRBJ1-5	CASSSGPNQPQHF	TGTGCCAGCAGTTCGGGTCCGAATCAGCCCCAGCATTTT
few	.	TRBV10-3	TRBJ1-3	CAISEPWGEAGNTIYF	TGTGCCATCAGTGAGCCCTGGGGAGAAGCTGGAAACACCATATATTTT
.	.	TRBV5-1	TRBJ2-3	CASSLSGSGTDTQYF	TGCGCCAGCAGCCTCAGCGGGTCGGGCACAGATACGCAGTATTTT
.	.	TRBV6-5	TRBJ2-5	CASSYWGNQETQYF	TGTGCCAGCAGTTACTGGGGTAACCAAGAGACCCAGTACTTC
once	.	TRBV25-1	TRBJ1-2	CASSGAGNLLNYGYTF	TGTGCCAGCAGTGGGGCAGGAAATCTTCTTAACTATGGCTACACCTTC
few	.	TRBV15	TRBJ2-7	CATSRDRLGGGEQYF	TGTGCCACCAGCAGAGACCGCCTGGGCGGTGGCGAGCAGTACTTC
once	.	TRBV15	TRBJ2-3	CAIRGEFVGDTQYF	TGTGCCATCAGGGGGGAATTTGTAGGAGATACGCAGTATTTT
few	TRBD2	TRBV7-8	TRBJ2-1	CASSLGRADEQFF	TGTGCCAGCAGCCTCGGGAGGGCCGACGAGCAGTTCTTC
.	TRBD2	TRBV10-1	TRBJ2-3	CASSESTGVAGGTDTQYF	TGCGCCAGCAGTGAGTCGACCGGGGTAGCGGGAGGGACAGATACGCAGTATTTT
.	TRBD2	TRBV18	TRBJ2-2	CASSPSLSGNTGELFF	TGTGCCAGCTCACCATCACTTAGCGGGAATACCGGGGAGCTGTTTTTT
.	.	TRBV4-2	TRBJ1-5	CASSQGAGSNQPQHF	TGTGCCAGCAGCCAGGGGGCCGGTAGCAATCAGCCCCAGCATTTT